This TCR beta chain derives from a study of tumor-infiltrating lymphocytes in glioblastoma multiforme. CDR3 length: 13 residues. The germline V gene has CDR1 ENHRY and CDR2 SYGVKD. TCR beta libraries were built from RNA through three nested multiplex PCR rounds using modified ARM-PCR. Unique molecular identifiers were not described for the libraries. TCRdb fed the multiplex PCR reads into MiXCR, producing one record per CDR3 protein. This sample has around 10,000 distinct CDR3 sequences, with 66% found just once. General observations from the study: No surface-marker sorting into functional T cell subtypes was done. Detected clone frequencies may not reflect cell counts, being RNA-based.

The count of this clonotype is one. What it binds is unknown. The germline gene is not matched at one end of the junction; a read error may be the cause. The sequencing sample was made of brain tumor tissue. The chain links TRBV10-3 to TRBJ2-7; no firm D call. The origin of this receptor is a male donor with glioblastoma. In DNA, the CDR3 is TGTGCCATCAGGCCGACTTGTAGTTACGGGCAGTACTTC. Translation: CAIRPTCSYGQYF.